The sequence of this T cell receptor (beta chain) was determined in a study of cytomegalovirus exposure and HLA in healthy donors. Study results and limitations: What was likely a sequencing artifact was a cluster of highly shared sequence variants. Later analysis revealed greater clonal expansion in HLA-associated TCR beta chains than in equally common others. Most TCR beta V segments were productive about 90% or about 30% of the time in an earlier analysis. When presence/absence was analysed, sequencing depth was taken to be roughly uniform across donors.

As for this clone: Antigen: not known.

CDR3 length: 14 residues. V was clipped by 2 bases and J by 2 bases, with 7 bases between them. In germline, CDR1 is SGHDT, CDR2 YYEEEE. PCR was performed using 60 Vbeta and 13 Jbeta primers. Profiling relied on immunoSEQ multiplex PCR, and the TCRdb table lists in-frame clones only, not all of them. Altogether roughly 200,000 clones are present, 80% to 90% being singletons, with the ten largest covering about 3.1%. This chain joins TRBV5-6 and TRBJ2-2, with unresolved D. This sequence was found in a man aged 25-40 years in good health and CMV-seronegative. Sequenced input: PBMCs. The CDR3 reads CASSFRQNTGELFF. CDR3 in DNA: TGTGCCAGCAGCTTCCGACAAAACACCGGGGAGCTGTTTTTT.